The 8 T cell receptor beta chains reported below all come from one sample, sequenced in a study of early T cells in non-severe SARS-CoV-2 infection. TCRdb called the 5' RACE reads again in MiXCR, with one record for every CDR3 protein. The sample lists 35,000 to 45,000 distinct CDR3 sequences, around 5% occurring once. The specimen was whole blood. These receptors were collected from an adult who was a healthcare worker with PCR-confirmed SARS-CoV-2 infection or an uninfected control (not recorded which).

This clonotype occurred many times. The chain combines TRBV6-2 or TRBV6-3 with TRBJ2-5; 9 bases agree with TRBD2. The CDR3 length is 14 residues. V shed 6 bases and J 2 bases; nucleotides not matched to a gene: 4. Germline CDR1 is MNHEY and CDR2 is SVGEGT. Here the CDR3 reads CASSPAGGQETQYF. The CDR3 DNA is TGTGCCAGCAGCCCTGCGGGGGGGCAAGAGACCCAGTACTTC.

This clonotype was observed many times. The chain links TRBV28 to TRBJ1-2, with TRBD1 matching over 10 bases. CDR1 is MDHEN and CDR2 is SYDVKM in the germline V gene. The trim removed 8 bases at V and 1 base at J, leaving 1 base unmatched. The length of the CDR3 is 13 residues. This CDR3 is CASGTGDNYGYTF. CDR3 nucleotides: TGTGCCAGCGGGACAGGGGATAACTATGGCTACACCTTC.

This clonotype was observed a handful of times. The chain has TRBV5-1 and TRBJ1-1; tentative D call: TRBD1 (5 bases). The ends were cut back, 2 bases at V and 7 bases at J, with 9 bases in the middle. From germline, CDR1 is SGHRS and CDR2 YFSETQ. This CDR3 is built from 12 residues. CDR3 coding DNA: TGCGCCAGCAGCTTCACAGGTGATGAAGCTTTCTTT. It translates to CASSFTGDEAFF.

This clonotype is classed as medium-sized. V and J are TRBV20-1 and TRBJ2-7; 9 bases map to TRBD1. Germline lookup yields CDR1 DFQATT and CDR2 SNEGSKA (reference sequence). This CDR3 contains 16 residues. The ends lost 2 bases at V and 5 bases at J; junction bases unmatched: 13. The CDR3 bases are TGCAGTGCTAGATCTTTGGACAGGGGACCCGGGGACGAGCAGTACTTC. Translating gives CSARSLDRGPGDEQYF.

This clonotype was seen ten or more times. The V gene is TRBV11-2, the J gene TRBJ1-1; no clear D gene. CDR3 size: 13 residues. Germline V CDR1 and CDR2: SGHAT, FQNNGV. Trimming left V 6 bases short and J 5 bases short, with 13 bases between. The CDR3 loop reads CASSSGRQTEAFF. The CDR3 coding sequence is TGTGCCAGCAGTTCAGGACGCCAAACTGAAGCTTTCTTT. Drawing the rest from reference TRBV11-2 and TRBJ1-1, the complete variable domain is EAGVAQSPRYKIIEKRQSVAFWCNPISGHATLYWYQQILGQGPKLLIQFQNNGVVDDSQLPKDRFSAERLKGVDSTLKIQPAKLEDSAVYLCASSSGRQTEAFFGQGTRLTVV.

The chain is built from TRBV18 and TRBJ1-1; D gene unclear. This CDR3 contains 14 residues. Trimming took off 2 bases at V and 0 bases at J, with 7 bases between the two ends. Germline V gene lookup returns CDR1 KGHSH and CDR2 LQKENI. The CDR3 loop is CASSPGQMNTEAFF. The CDR3 DNA follows: TGTGCCAGCTCACCAGGGCAGATGAACACTGAAGCTTTCTTT.

In its sample, this clonotype was seen many times. The chain recombines TRBV6-1 with TRBJ1-5; unclear D gene. Germline V gene lookup returns CDR1 MNHNS and CDR2 SASEGT. The CDR3 covers 13 residues. Trimming cost V 2 bases and J 4 bases, with 6 bases left between them. The CDR3: CASSEHFNQPQHF. The CDR3 nucleotides read TGTGCCAGCAGTGAACATTTTAATCAGCCCCAGCATTTT.

As to this clonotype: It may be a read error: a sequence one base away is much more abundant. This rearrangement joins TRBV5-1 to TRBJ2-3; TRBD2 matches at 7 bases. Germline loops: CDR1 SGHRS, CDR2 YFSETQ. This CDR3 has 17 amino acids. In nucleotides, the CDR3 is TGCACCAGCAGCCCCTGGGCGAGCGGGACTAGCACAGATACGCAGTATTTT. Protein sequence: CTSSPWASGTSTDTQYF. The full variable domain, its missing parts supplied by reference TRBV5-1 and TRBJ2-3, is KAGVTQTPRYLIKTRGQQVTLSCSPISGHRSVSWYQQTPGQGLQFLFEYFSETQRNKGNFPGRFSGRQFSNSRSEMNVSTLELGDSALYLCTSSPWASGTSTDTQYFGPGTRLTVL.